This T cell receptor (beta chain) was retrieved from a study of T-cell reconstitution after alpha-beta-depleted transplantation in children. The table lists this clonotype with a few counts. Its matching antigen is unknown. Unique molecular identifiers were incorporated when the TCRbeta library was constructed. TCRdb fed the PCR reads into MiXCR, producing one record per CDR3 protein. This table holds 45,000 or so distinct CDR3 sequences, around 50% found once. Germline CDR1 and CDR2: SGHRS and YFSETQ. This CDR3 contains 15 residues. V lost 4 bases and J lost 8; bases outside the gene matches: 11. Study-wide results and limits: At one year after transplant, newly produced T cells mostly accounted for T-cell counts and diversity. Expanded graft clones, several hundred of them, were reportedly the source of alpha-beta T cells about two months after transplant.

The rearrangement joins TRBV5-1 to TRBJ1-4, with 7 bases aligning to TRBD1. The sequence was obtained from a boy under two years old with SCID, due to receive a stem cell transplant. This specimen was peripheral blood, taken before TCRalphabeta/CD19-depleted stem cell transplant. CDR3 bases: TGCGCCAGCAGCCTAACAGGACAGGACCCGGAAAAACTGTTTTTT. Residues: CASSLTGQDPEKLFF. Drawing the rest from reference TRBV5-1 and TRBJ1-4, the complete variable domain is KAGVTQTPRYLIKTRGQQVTLSCSPISGHRSVSWYQQTPGQGLQFLFEYFSETQRNKGNFPGRFSGRQFSNSRSEMNVSTLELGDSALYLCASSLTGQDPEKLFFGSGTQLSVL.